This TCR beta chain was observed in a study of breast tumors, draining lymph nodes, adjacent tissues. Breast cancer patients provided tissue from their axillary draining lymph nodes. This clonotype was counted ten times or more. Its specificity is not known. TCRdb re-called the multiplex PCR reads with MiXCR, one entry per CDR3 protein. The table has approximately 130,000 distinct CDR3 sequences, approximately 21% seen once. Study outcomes and limitations: Data only fit, rather than demonstrated, lymph node origin of most tumor T cells.

V was cut by 4 bases and J by 2 bases, with 9 bases left in between. The CDR3 sequence is 12 residues long. Germline V gene sequence: CDR1 DFQATT, CDR2 SNEGSKA (reference sequence). The V and J genes are TRBV20-1 and TRBJ2-7; D is uncertain. Sequenced input: axillary lymph node tissue. The TCR sequence derives from a female donor with breast cancer. Some clones in this sample may be carry-over from other donors' samples. The CDR3 region is CSATDRTYEQYF. The CDR3 bases are TGCAGTGCTACGGACCGAACCTACGAGCAGTACTTC.